The 27 T cell receptor beta chains reported below all come from one sample, sequenced in a study of high-grade serous ovarian cancer treatment subgroups. The tumor samples were collected prior to definitive surgery or chemotherapy. Repertoires were generated with immunoSEQ multiplex PCR, while TCRdb's copy carries only in-frame clones and drops some. In the table there are over 700 clones, around three quarters of which are singletons. Sequencing used tumor tissue. These TCRs come from a human donor with high-grade serous ovarian cancer.

This chain joins TRBV2 and TRBJ1-2, with 7 nucleotides matching TRBD1. The CDR3 consists of 16 residues. CDR1 is SNHLY and CDR2 is FYNNEI in the germline V gene. The V segment lost 7 bases and the J segment 4 bases; nucleotides outside the gene matches: 15. The CDR3 loop is CASTDLRRGNVYGYTF. The CDR3 DNA sequence: TGTGCCAGCACCGACTTACGCAGGGGGAACGTCTATGGCTACACCTTC.

The chain links TRBV7-3 to TRBJ2-4, with 9 positions matching TRBD1. The germline V gene encodes CDR1 SGHTA and CDR2 FQGTGA. This CDR3 has 15 residues. V shed 3 bases, J shed 4 bases, and the junction held 4 bases outside the gene matches. The CDR3 here is CASSLIGTGKNIQYF. The CDR3 coding sequence is TGTGCCAGCAGCTTGATTGGGACAGGGAAAAACATTCAGTACTTC.

CDR3 coding DNA: TGCGCCAGCAGCTTGGATGGAAATGGCTACACCTTC. Its translation: CASSLDGNGYTF. The chain joins TRBV5-1 to TRBJ1-2; no clear D. CDR3 size: 12 residues. V lost 0 bases and J 6 bases, leaving 6 bases between the germline ends. Per germline, CDR1 SGHRS and CDR2 YFSETQ.

The V call is TRBV4-2, the J call TRBJ2-2; 11 bases are a match to TRBD2. Germline V gene lookup returns CDR1 LGHNA and CDR2 YNFKEQ. V shed 3 bases, J shed 0 bases, and the junction held 9 bases outside the gene matches. The CDR3 is made up of 19 amino acids. DNA of the CDR3: TGTGCCAGCAGCCAGGACCTAGCGGGGGGACCGGCGAACACCGGGGAGCTGTTTTTT. This gives the protein CASSQDLAGGPANTGELFF.

This chain links TRBV12-5 with TRBJ1-2, with 7 bases fitting TRBD1. The germline gives CDR1 LGHNT, CDR2 FRNRAP. J was trimmed by 0 bases and V by 0 bases; bases with no gene match: 7. This CDR3 has 17 residues. The CDR3 DNA reads as TGTGCTAGTGGTTTGGTACGTGGTCAGGGGGCTAACTATGGCTACACCTTC. Its translation is CASGLVRGQGANYGYTF.

The genes are TRBV27 and TRBJ2-3; no clear D gene. The V gene's germline CDR1 is MNHEY and CDR2 SMNVEV (reference sequence). Trimming shortened V by 2 bases and J by 5 bases, and 14 bases separated the two germline ends. CDR3 length: 15 residues. CDR3 loop: CASSLLPPRIDTQYF. CDR3 in DNA: TGTGCCAGCAGTTTACTACCCCCGAGGATAGATACGCAGTATTTT.

The sample holds a few counts of this clone. The chain recombines TRBV27 with TRBJ2-6; no firm D call. The CDR3 has 13 amino acids. With 6 bases removed from V and 1 base from J, the gap between germline ends came to 4 bases. CDR1 is MNHEY, CDR2 SMNVEV, per germline (reference sequence). CDR3 residues: CASRSSGANVLTF. CDR3 DNA: TGTGCCAGCAGATCATCTGGGGCCAACGTCCTGACTTTC.

V usage is TRBV19 and J usage is TRBJ1-5, with D possibly being TRBD1 (6 bases). CDR1 LNHDA and CDR2 SQIVND come from the germline V gene (reference sequence). V lost 5 bases, J lost 2 bases, and 10 bases lay in between. This CDR3 has 14 residues. CDR3 in DNA: TGTGCCAGTAGTCTAAGGACAGGCAATCAGCCCCAGCATTTT. It specifies CASSLRTGNQPQHF.

CDR3 DNA sequence: TGTGCCAGCAGCTTAGGGCGCGAATGGGGGCAAGAGACCCAGTACTTC. This encodes CASSLGREWGQETQYF. The chain joins TRBV7-6 to TRBJ2-5; D may match TRBD1 or TRBD2 (5 bases each). The germline V and J ends were trimmed by 1 base and 2 bases, with 14 bases remaining between them. This CDR3 spans 16 amino acids. Germline V CDR1 and CDR2: SGHVS, FNYEAQ.

The chain carries TRBV4-3 and TRBJ1-6; D is undetermined. The V end was cut by 4 bases, the J end by 4 bases, with 14 bases between. The CDR3 has 16 residues. From germline, CDR1 is LGHNA and CDR2 YSLEER. The CDR3 bases are TGCGCCAGCAGCCCGGAGAGTTCTCGTTATAATTCACCCCTCCACTTT. Residues: CASSPESSRYNSPLHF.

This chain connects TRBV29-1 to TRBJ2-7, with 9 positions matching TRBD1. J gave up 0 bases and V 0 bases, and 18 bases lay outside the gene matches. Germline V lookup: CDR1 SQVTM, CDR2 ANQGSEA. The CDR3 runs 20 residues. The CDR3 sequence is CSVEDSPTGGYAAISYEQYF. Written as DNA, the CDR3 is TGCAGCGTTGAAGACAGCCCGACAGGGGGTTACGCGGCTATCTCCTACGAGCAGTACTTC.

The rearrangement links TRBV7-2 to TRBJ1-5; no firm D call. V was cut by 4 bases and J by 3 bases, with 13 bases left in between. Germline CDR1 SGHTA, CDR2 FQGNSA. The CDR3 totals 15 residues. The CDR3 protein is CASSSRTGSNQPQHF. The CDR3 DNA reads TGTGCCAGCAGCTCTCGGACCGGGTCCAATCAGCCCCAGCATTTT.

V usage is TRBV28 and J usage is TRBJ2-7; TRBD2 is a possible D gene (7 bases). Germline V gives CDR1 MDHEN, CDR2 SYDVKM. The CDR3 sequence is 17 residues long. Trimming removed 5 bases at V and 0 bases at J, with 20 bases between. CDR3 nucleotide sequence: TGTGCCAGCAGTCCTCTCAGGAGGCGGGGGCCCTCCTACGAGCAGTACGTC. Amino acid sequence: CASSPLRRRGPSYEQYV.

The rearrangement uses TRBV5-1 and TRBJ1-3; no definite D call. CDR1 is SGHRS and CDR2 is YFSETQ in the germline V gene. The V gene lost 0 bases and the J gene lost 0 bases, with 10 bases spanning the gap. The CDR3 sequence is 16 residues long. The CDR3 region has the DNA TGCGCCAGCAGCTTGGGGCAGACTTACTCTGGAAACACCATATATTTT. Translation: CASSLGQTYSGNTIYF.

This clone has more than one count but fewer than ten. The gene calls are TRBV15 and TRBJ2-2; TRBD1 matches at 8 bases. The CDR3 contains 19 residues. J gave up 5 bases and V 3 bases, and 17 bases lay outside the gene matches. The germline V gene has CDR1 LNHNV and CDR2 YYDKDF (reference sequence). CDR3 bases: TGTGCCACCAGCAGGGAAATTGGACAGGGTGGAGGCAGGACCGGGGAGCTGTTTTTT. Translating gives CATSREIGQGGGRTGELFF.

V usage is TRBV27 and J usage is TRBJ2-3; 9 nucleotides agree with TRBD2. This CDR3 contains 16 residues. Losses at the gene ends were 3 bases for V and 6 bases for J; bases not matched to a gene: 10. Germline lookup yields CDR1 MNHEY and CDR2 SMNVEV (reference sequence). The CDR3 coding sequence is TGTGCCAGCAGTTTGAGTAGGCGGGGGGGGTCTGATACGCAGTATTTT. Amino acids: CASSLSRRGGSDTQYF.

The V and J genes are TRBV11-1 and TRBJ1-1; the D is unclear. The V and J ends lost 8 bases and 1 base respectively, with 14 bases between them. The germline V gene encodes CDR1 SGHAT and CDR2 FQDESV (reference sequence). The CDR3 is made up of 14 amino acids. CDR3 nucleotide sequence: TGTGCCAGCGGAGGGTGGGCGGCGAACACTGAAGCTTTCTTT. This gives the protein CASGGWAANTEAFF.

This chain links TRBV19 with TRBJ1-6, with TRBD1 matching 8 bases. Unmatched junction bases numbered 8, after V lost 6 bases and J lost 4 bases. The CDR3 length is 16 residues. CDR1 LNHDA and CDR2 SQIVND come from the germline V gene (reference sequence). The CDR3 here is CASRTPRQGYNSPLHF. The CDR3 region has the DNA TGTGCCAGTAGAACCCCTCGACAGGGGTATAATTCACCCCTCCACTTT. Combining the CDR3 with reference TRBV19 and TRBJ1-6 gives the whole variable domain DGGITQSPKYLFRKEGQNVTLSCEQNLNHDAMYWYRQDPGQGLRLIYYSQIVNDFQKGDIAEGYSVSREKKESFPLTVTSAQKNPTAFYLCASRTPRQGYNSPLHFGNGTRLTVT.

The chain carries TRBV7-6 and TRBJ2-1; D may be TRBD1 (6 bases). Trimming left V 6 bases short and J 7 bases short, with 13 bases between. This CDR3 comprises 13 residues. Per the germline V gene, CDR1 is SGHVS and CDR2 is FNYEAQ. The CDR3 bases are TGTGCCAGCAGTCACCTAGGGGGTAATGAGCAGTTCTTC. Amino acid sequence: CASSHLGGNEQFF.

The chain recombines TRBV6-1 with TRBJ2-5; 9 bases line up with TRBD2. CDR3 length equals 14 residues. V lost 5 bases and J lost 1; bases outside the gene matches: 2. CDR1 and CDR2 from the germline V gene are MNHNS and SASEGT. The CDR3 sequence is CASSLTSGQETQYF. The CDR3 DNA sequence: TGTGCCAGCAGTTTGACTAGCGGCCAAGAGACCCAGTACTTC.

The DNA for the CDR3 is TGTGCCAGCAGTGACGTAGGTATCGGCACCGGGGAGCTGTTTTTT. Translating gives CASSDVGIGTGELFF. The chain carries TRBV6-1 and TRBJ2-2; D is unresolved. Germline CDR1 is MNHNS and CDR2 is SASEGT. The CDR3 consists of 15 residues. V lost 3 bases, J lost 4 bases, and 12 bases lay in between.

The chain has TRBV7-2 and TRBJ1-3; D ambiguous. Trimming took 5 bases from V and 3 from J, leaving 14 bases between them. CDR1 is SGHTA, CDR2 FQGNSA, per germline. The CDR3 runs 15 residues. For the CDR3, the DNA is TGTGCCAGCAGCCTCTACTCCGGATATGGAAACACCATATATTTT. Protein product: CASSLYSGYGNTIYF.

V and J are TRBV4-2 and TRBJ2-2; D remains unclear. Germline V gene lookup returns CDR1 LGHNA and CDR2 YNFKEQ. This CDR3 contains 12 residues. Trimming pared 3 bases from V and 7 bases from J, leaving 6 bases between. The CDR3 spells CASSHWGGELFF. DNA of the CDR3: TGTGCCAGCAGCCACTGGGGCGGGGAGCTGTTTTTT.

V gene TRBV5-6 combines with J gene TRBJ1-2; D might be TRBD1 (6 bases). Germline lookup yields CDR1 SGHDT and CDR2 YYEEEE. Deletions cut 4 bases from V and 8 bases from J, with 12 bases between. The CDR3 has 12 residues. For the CDR3, the DNA is TGTGCCAGCAGCACAGGGAGGGGAGGCTACACCTTC. Translating gives CASSTGRGGYTF.

The genes are TRBV28 and TRBJ1-1; tentative D call: TRBD1 (6 bases). The germline V gene has CDR1 MDHEN and CDR2 SYDVKM. The CDR3 extends over 14 amino acids. The V gene lost 5 bases and the J gene lost 1 base, with 11 bases spanning the gap. For the CDR3, the DNA is TGTGCCAGCAGTGGGGGCAGGGGGAACACTGAAGCTTTCTTT. It is translated as CASSGGRGNTEAFF.

The CDR3 nucleotides read TGTGCCAGCAGCCCCCCGGGGTCCGGGGAGCTGTTTTTT. Its protein is CASSPPGSGELFF. The genes are TRBV9 and TRBJ2-2; TRBD2 is a possible D gene (5 bases). The CDR3 runs 13 residues. Germline CDR1 and CDR2: SGDLS and YYNGEE. The V end was cut by 4 bases, the J end by 6 bases, with 10 bases between.

The genes are TRBV6-1 and TRBJ2-7; 10 bases map to TRBD1. The CDR3 totals 15 residues. Trimming removed 1 base from V and 0 bases from J; junction bases left unmatched: 0. Germline V lookup: CDR1 MNHNS, CDR2 SASEGT. CDR3 loop: CASSEGTGGSYEQYV. The CDR3 DNA reads as TGTGCCAGCAGTGAAGGGACAGGGGGCTCCTACGAGCAGTACGTC.